The T cell receptor (beta chain) described here comes from a study of human T cells and chemical hapten exposure. Study-level findings and limits: The number of TCRs over 1 in 1000 frequency stayed unchanged after DPC.

Within the library, unique molecular identifiers were attached to each individual cDNA molecule. In the original analysis: With a range of roughly 23,224 to 690,600, the median per sample was roughly 91,000 TCRs. Each CDR3 protein is one row after TCRdb ran MiXCR on the RACE reads. The V and J calls were determined by TCRdb, not by the authors. The sample comprises around 80,000 distinct CDR3 sequences, 7% to 9% of which are singletons, and over 1.5% rests with the top ten. This clonotype was counted many times. Its antigen is undetermined. This sample's time point: healthy volunteer bleed at 6 weeks. Unfractionated whole blood yielded the extracted total RNA. CDR3 size: 15 residues. The trim removed 1 base at V and 3 bases at J, leaving 6 bases unmatched. Looked up from germline, CDR1 is LNHNV and CDR2 is YYDKDF (reference sequence).

The source is a male donor in good health. Some clones in this sample may be carry-over from other donors' samples. The chain combines TRBV15 with TRBJ2-7; 7 nucleotides line up with TRBD1. The source material was whole blood. The CDR3, as DNA: TGTGCCACCAGCAGAGGATTGGGGACAGACTACGAGCAGTACTTC. Translation: CATSRGLGTDYEQYF.